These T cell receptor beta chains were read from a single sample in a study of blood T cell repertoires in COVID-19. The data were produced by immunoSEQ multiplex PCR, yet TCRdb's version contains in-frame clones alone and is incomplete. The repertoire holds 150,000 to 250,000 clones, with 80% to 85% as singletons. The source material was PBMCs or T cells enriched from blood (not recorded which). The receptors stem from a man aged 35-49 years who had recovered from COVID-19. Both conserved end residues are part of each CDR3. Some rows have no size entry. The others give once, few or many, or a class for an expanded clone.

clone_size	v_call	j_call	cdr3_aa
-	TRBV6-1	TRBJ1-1	CASSDTKQNTEAFF
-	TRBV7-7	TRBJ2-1	CASSLRLASGGVKSHEQFF
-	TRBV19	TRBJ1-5	CASSIGDAQPQHF
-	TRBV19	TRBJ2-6	CASTSKPGQGLAGANVLTF
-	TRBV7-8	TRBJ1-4	CASSLGGGTEGRWGEKLFF
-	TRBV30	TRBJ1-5	CAWTPSGGSNQPQHF
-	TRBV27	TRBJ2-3	CASSLRVSTDTQYF
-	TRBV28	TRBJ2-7	CASSLPDWQAGEQYF
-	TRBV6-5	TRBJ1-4	CASCRGLSEKLFF
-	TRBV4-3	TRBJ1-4	CASSQDLRGTGEKLFF
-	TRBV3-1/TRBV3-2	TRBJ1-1	CASSYRVGTEAFF
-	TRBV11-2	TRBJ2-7	CASSLQAFSYEQYF
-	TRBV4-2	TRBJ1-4	CASSQDWAGGRGGEKLFF
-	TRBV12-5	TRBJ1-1	CASGLGERTENTEAFF
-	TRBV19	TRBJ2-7	CASSTSGGLLEYEQYF
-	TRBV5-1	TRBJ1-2	CASSLTRQGGYGYTF
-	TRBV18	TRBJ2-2	CASSPSQISNTGELFF
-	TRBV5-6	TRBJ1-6	CASSRDRPNSPLHF
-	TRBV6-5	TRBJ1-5	CASSPDRAQPQHF
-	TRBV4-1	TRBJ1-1	CASSQDPWGDTEAFF
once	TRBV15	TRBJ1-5	CATSLRTGNSNQPQHF
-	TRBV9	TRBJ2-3	CASSVQGNRHTDTQYF
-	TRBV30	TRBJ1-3	CAWSLLGGQGAGNTIYF
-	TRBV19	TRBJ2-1	CASTSGGSNEQFF
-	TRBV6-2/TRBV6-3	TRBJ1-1	CASSYSMSAGRNTEAFF
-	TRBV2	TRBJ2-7	CASTIHTGNTGEQYF
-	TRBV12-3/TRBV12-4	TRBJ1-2	CARQGAGNGYTF
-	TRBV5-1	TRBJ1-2	CASSFGEGYGYTF
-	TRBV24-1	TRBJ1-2	CATSDGDFGAGYTF
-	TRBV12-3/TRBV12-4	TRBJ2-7	CASSLDYLYEQYF
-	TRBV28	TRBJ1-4	CASRGFGGTNEKLFF
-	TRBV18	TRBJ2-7	CASSPMTSGGSYEQYF
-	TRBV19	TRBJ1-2	CASRSQGGRGYTF
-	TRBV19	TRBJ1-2	CASKRDRVPLGYTF
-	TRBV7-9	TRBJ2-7	CASSPIGVGEQYF
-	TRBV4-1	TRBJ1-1	CASSQDKGLRGTEAFF
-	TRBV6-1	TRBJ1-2	CASSEAGEGGYTF
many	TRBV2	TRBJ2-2	CASSEGPGTVNTGELFF
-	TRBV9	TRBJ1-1	CASSTLLQGSEAFF
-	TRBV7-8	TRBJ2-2	CASSLSSGAPRIGELFF
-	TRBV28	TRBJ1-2	CASSLAGGAPRGYTF
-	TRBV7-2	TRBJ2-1	CASSLGSAGNEQFF
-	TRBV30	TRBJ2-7	CAWSTGTGGSGEQYF
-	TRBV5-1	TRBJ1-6	CASSLEAPLLDNSPLHF
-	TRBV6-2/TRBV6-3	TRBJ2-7	CASSYSSRASYEQYF
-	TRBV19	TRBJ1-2	CASSTVGGYTF
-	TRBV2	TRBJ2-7	CASSEHMTGSYEQYF
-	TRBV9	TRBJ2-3	CASSVGGGGRTDTQYF
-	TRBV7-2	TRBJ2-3	CASSQGLAGGQDTQYF